This record looks at one T cell receptor beta chain sequence and its context. Per the original methods: From reference gene primer amplification, estimates of nucleated cell counts were derived. Sequencing used immunoSEQ multiplex PCR; TCRdb keeps in-frame clones, though not all of them. The DNA was the basis for D and trimming; V, J and clone size are from that table. Here the sample spans 350,000 to 450,000 clones, 89% being singletons. This sample is drawn from a study of blood T cell repertoires in COVID-19. Background on the study: The analysed material was cDNA or gDNA that came from T cells, B-cell-depleted T cells, or PBMCs.

The CDR3 spans 11 residues. The germline CDR1 and CDR2 sequences are GTSNPN and SVGIG (reference sequence). J was trimmed by 9 bases and V by 5 bases; bases with no gene match: 4. The TCR sequence derives from a woman in her forties with COVID-19, enrolled during active disease. J is TRBJ2-7 and V is TRBV30; 10 bases align to TRBD2. The sequenced material came from peripheral blood. The chain's CDR3 is CAWGTSVTQYF. CDR3 nucleotide sequence: TGTGCCTGGGGGACTAGCGTTACGCAGTACTTC.